The entry that follows covers one T cell receptor (beta chain) sequence. Sequencing was performed with immunoSEQ multiplex PCR; in TCRdb, only in-frame clones are kept and a portion is missing. The table has some 120,000 clones, around 90% seen once. The data derive from a study of T cell responses to AZD1222 COVID-19 vaccine. This CDR3 region has 15 residues. Germline-derived CDR1 and CDR2 are SEHNR and FQNEAQ (reference sequence). J gave up 8 bases and V 5 bases, and 7 bases lay outside the gene matches. This TCR was sampled from an adult in good health. This material consisted of peripheral blood, taken on day 0 of AZD1222 vaccination. V gene TRBV7-9 combines with J gene TRBJ1-4; 11 positions agree with TRBD1. The DNA of the CDR3 is TGTGCCAGCAGCCTCGGACAGGGGGCAAGGGAAAAACTGTTTTTT. Its protein is CASSLGQGAREKLFF. Combining the CDR3 with reference TRBV7-9 and TRBJ1-4 gives the whole variable domain DTGVSQNPRHKITKRGQNVTFRCDPISEHNRLYWYRQTLGQGPEFLTYFQNEAQLEKSRLLSDRFSAERPKGSFSTLEIQRTEQGDSAMYLCASSLGQGAREKLFFGSGTQLSVL.